Shown below are 7 T cell receptor beta chains from a single sample sequenced in a study of CD8 T cells in Susac syndrome. Random hexamers were used to reverse transcribe an amount of roughly 0.5 to 1 ug RNA. TCRdb independently ran MiXCR on the immunoSEQ multiplex PCR reads; one entry per CDR3 protein. The sample has approximately 75,000 distinct CDR3 sequences; around 93% are singletons. Sequenced: CD8+ T cells from PBMCs. The receptors come from a human donor in good health.

The genes are TRBV7-9 and TRBJ1-5, with D hard to call. CDR1 is SEHNR, CDR2 FQNEAQ, per germline (reference sequence). The ends were cut back, 4 bases at V and 3 bases at J, with 10 bases in the middle. CDR3 size: 14 residues. DNA of the CDR3: TGTGCCAGCAGCTCTGGAGGGCCCAATCAGCCCCAGCATTTT. It specifies CASSSGGPNQPQHF. Using reference TRBV7-9 and TRBJ1-5 for the parts outside the CDR3, the full variable domain is DTGVSQNPRHKITKRGQNVTFRCDPISEHNRLYWYRQTLGQGPEFLTYFQNEAQLEKSRLLSDRFSAERPKGSFSTLEIQRTEQGDSAMYLCASSSGGPNQPQHFGDGTRLSIL.

The gene calls are TRBV5-1 and TRBJ2-6; no firm D call. The germline V and J ends were trimmed by 3 bases and 1 base, with 14 bases remaining between them. This CDR3 is built from 17 residues. Germline V gene sequence: CDR1 SGHRS, CDR2 YFSETQ. CDR3 loop: CASSSDESFSGANVLTF. As DNA, the CDR3 is TGCGCCAGCAGCTCGGATGAGTCCTTTTCTGGGGCCAACGTCCTGACTTTC.

This rearrangement joins TRBV30 to TRBJ2-7; D is unresolved. Between the trimmed V and J ends, which lost 1 base and 7 bases, there was a span of 5 bases. Germline loops: CDR1 GTSNPN, CDR2 SVGIG (reference sequence). The CDR3 is made up of 10 amino acids. The CDR3 bases are TGTGCCTGGAGTGCGAGGGAGCAGTACTTC. Translating gives CAWSAREQYF.

V is TRBV28 and J is TRBJ2-2; D gene unclear. V shed 2 bases and J shed 3 bases, with 16 bases lying between them. The CDR3 sequence is 17 residues long. Germline CDR1 reads MDHEN; CDR2 reads SYDVKM. The CDR3: CASSLGQNEGYTGELFF. For the CDR3, the DNA is TGTGCCAGCAGTTTAGGGCAGAACGAAGGGTACACCGGGGAGCTGTTTTTT. Based on the CDR3 plus reference TRBV28 and TRBJ2-2, the full variable domain is DVKVTQSSRYLVKRTGEKVFLECVQDMDHENMFWYRQDPGLGLRLIYFSYDVKMKEKGDIPEGYSVSREKKERFSLILESASTNQTSMYLCASSLGQNEGYTGELFFGEGSRLTVL.

J is TRBJ1-3 and V is TRBV6-1; D unclear. The CDR3 totals 19 residues. Trimming shortened V by 2 bases and J by 9 bases, and 29 bases separated the two germline ends. CDR1 is MNHNS and CDR2 is SASEGT in the germline V gene. The CDR3 sequence is CASSERRNPGFKSGGTIYF. The CDR3 nucleotides are TGTGCCAGCAGTGAAAGGAGAAACCCGGGATTCAAGTCGGGTGGCACCATATATTTT.

The chain is built from TRBV7-9 and TRBJ2-5; the D gene is possibly TRBD2 (6 bases). Germline V gene sequence: CDR1 SEHNR, CDR2 FQNEAQ (reference sequence). Trimming shortened V by 4 bases and J by 1 base, and 10 bases separated the two germline ends. This CDR3 has 14 amino acids. The CDR3 is CASSSASVQETQYF. The CDR3 bases are TGTGCCAGCAGCTCGGCTAGCGTCCAAGAGACCCAGTACTTC.

The chain joins TRBV9 to TRBJ2-1, with D unresolved. Trimming took off 0 bases at V and 8 bases at J, with 9 bases between the two ends. Germline CDR1 is SGDLS and CDR2 is YYNGEE. The CDR3 has 13 amino acids. This chain's CDR3 is CASSVGAVDEQFF. DNA of the CDR3: TGTGCCAGCAGCGTAGGTGCCGTGGATGAGCAGTTCTTC. Full variable domain (missing parts from reference TRBV9 and TRBJ2-1): DSGVTQTPKHLITATGQRVTLRCSPRSGDLSVYWYQQSLDQGLQFLIQYYNGEERAKGNILERFSAQQFPDLHSELNLSSLELGDSALYFCASSVGAVDEQFFGPGTRLTVL.